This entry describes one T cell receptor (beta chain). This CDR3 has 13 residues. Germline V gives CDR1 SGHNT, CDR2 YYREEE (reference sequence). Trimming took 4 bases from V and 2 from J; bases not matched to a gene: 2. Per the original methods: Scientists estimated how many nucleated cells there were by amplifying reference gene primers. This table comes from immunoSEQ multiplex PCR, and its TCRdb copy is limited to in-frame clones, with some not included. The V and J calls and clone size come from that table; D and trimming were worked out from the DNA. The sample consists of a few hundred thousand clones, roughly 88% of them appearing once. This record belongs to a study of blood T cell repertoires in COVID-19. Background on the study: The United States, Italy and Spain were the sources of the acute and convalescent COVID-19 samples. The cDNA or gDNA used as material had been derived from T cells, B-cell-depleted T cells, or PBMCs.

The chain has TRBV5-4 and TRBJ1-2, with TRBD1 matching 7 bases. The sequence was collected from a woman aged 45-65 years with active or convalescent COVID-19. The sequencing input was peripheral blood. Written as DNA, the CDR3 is TGTGCCAGCAGCGAACAGGGGAACTATGGCTACACCTTC. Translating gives CASSEQGNYGYTF.